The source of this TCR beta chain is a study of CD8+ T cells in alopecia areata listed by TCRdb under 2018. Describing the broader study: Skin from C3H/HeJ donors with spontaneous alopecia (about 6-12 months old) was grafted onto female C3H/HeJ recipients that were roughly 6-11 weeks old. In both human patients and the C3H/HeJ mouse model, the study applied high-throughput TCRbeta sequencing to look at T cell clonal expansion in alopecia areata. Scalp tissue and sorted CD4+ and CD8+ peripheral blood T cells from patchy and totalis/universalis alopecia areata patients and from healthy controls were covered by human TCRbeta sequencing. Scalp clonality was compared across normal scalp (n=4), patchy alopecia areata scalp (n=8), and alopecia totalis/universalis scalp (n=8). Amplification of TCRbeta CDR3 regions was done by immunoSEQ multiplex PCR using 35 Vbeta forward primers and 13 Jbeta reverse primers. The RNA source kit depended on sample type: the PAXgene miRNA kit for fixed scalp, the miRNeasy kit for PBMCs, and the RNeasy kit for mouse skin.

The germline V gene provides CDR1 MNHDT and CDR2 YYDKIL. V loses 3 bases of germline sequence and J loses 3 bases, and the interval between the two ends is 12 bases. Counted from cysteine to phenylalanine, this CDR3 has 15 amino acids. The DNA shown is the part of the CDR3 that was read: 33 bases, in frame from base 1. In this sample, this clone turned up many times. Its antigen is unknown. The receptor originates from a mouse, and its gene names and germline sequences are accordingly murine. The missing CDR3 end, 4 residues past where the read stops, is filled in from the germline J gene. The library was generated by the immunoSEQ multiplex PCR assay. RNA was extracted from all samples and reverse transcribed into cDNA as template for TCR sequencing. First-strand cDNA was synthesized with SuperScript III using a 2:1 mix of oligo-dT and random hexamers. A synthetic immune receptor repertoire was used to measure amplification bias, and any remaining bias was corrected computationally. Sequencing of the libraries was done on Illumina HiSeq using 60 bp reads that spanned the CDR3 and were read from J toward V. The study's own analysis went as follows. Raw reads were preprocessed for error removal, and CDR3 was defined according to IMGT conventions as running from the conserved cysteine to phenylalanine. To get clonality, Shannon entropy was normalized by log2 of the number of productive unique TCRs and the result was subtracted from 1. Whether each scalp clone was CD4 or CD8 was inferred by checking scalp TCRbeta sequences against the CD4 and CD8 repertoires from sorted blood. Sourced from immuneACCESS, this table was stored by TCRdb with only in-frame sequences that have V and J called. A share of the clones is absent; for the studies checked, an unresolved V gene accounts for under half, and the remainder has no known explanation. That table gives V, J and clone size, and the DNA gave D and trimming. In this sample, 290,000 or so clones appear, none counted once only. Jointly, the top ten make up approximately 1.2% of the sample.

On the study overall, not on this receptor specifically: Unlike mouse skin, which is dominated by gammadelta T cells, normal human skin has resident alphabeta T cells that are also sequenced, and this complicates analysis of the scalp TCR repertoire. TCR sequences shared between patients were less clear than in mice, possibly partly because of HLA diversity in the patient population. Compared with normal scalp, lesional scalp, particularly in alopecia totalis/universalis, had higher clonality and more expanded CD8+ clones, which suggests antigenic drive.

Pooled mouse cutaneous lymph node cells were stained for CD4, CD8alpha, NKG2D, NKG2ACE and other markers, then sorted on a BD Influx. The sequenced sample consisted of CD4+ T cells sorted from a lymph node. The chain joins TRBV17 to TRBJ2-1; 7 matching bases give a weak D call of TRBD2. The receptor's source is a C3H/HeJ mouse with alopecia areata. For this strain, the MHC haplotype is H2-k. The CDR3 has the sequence CASSRAGGPYAEQFF. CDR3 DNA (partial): TGTGCTAGCAGTAGGGCGGGGGGCCCCTATGCT.